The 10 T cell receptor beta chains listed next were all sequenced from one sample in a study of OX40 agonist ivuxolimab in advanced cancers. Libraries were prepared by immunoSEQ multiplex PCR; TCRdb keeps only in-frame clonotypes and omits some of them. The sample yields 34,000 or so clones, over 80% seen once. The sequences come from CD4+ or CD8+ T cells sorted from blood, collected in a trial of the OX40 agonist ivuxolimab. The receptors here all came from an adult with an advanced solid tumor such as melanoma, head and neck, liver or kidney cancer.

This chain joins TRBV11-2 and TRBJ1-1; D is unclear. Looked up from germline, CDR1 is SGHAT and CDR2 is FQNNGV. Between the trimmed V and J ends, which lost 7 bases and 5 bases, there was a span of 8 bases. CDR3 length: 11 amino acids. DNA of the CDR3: TGTGCCAGCACGGAGGGTACTGAAGCTTTCTTT. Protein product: CASTEGTEAFF. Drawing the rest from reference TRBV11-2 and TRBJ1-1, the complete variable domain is EAGVAQSPRYKIIEKRQSVAFWCNPISGHATLYWYQQILGQGPKLLIQFQNNGVVDDSQLPKDRFSAERLKGVDSTLKIQPAKLEDSAVYLCASTEGTEAFFGQGTRLTVV.

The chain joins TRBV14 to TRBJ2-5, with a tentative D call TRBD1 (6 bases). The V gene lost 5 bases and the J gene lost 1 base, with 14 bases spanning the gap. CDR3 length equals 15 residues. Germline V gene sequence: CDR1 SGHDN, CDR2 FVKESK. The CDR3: CASSSLGDTQETQYF. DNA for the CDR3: TGTGCCAGCAGCTCTCTAGGGGACACCCAAGAGACCCAGTACTTC.

The CDR3 here is CASSWAGNTIYF. In DNA, the CDR3 is TGTGCCAGCAGCTGGGCCGGAAACACCATATATTTT. The chain uses TRBV13 and TRBJ1-3; D call uncertain. CDR3 length: 12 amino acids. Trimming removed 4 bases from V and 4 bases from J, with 5 bases in between. Germline CDR1 is PRHDT and CDR2 is FYEKMQ (reference sequence).

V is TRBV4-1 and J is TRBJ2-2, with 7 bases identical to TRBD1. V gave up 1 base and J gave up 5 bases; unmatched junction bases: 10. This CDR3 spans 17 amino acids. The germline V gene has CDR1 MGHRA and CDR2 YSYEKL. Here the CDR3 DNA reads TGCGCCAGCAGCCAAGTAACCGGGACAGCCCTGACCGGGGAGCTGTTTTTT. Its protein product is CASSQVTGTALTGELFF.

CDR3 nucleotide sequence: TGTGCCAGCAGTTTAGACTTGGAGCCCCAGCATTTT. Translating gives CASSLDLEPQHF. The chain combines TRBV28 with TRBJ1-5; D not resolved. V was cut by 2 bases and J by 8 bases, with 7 bases left in between. This CDR3 has 12 residues. Germline CDR1 and CDR2: MDHEN and SYDVKM.

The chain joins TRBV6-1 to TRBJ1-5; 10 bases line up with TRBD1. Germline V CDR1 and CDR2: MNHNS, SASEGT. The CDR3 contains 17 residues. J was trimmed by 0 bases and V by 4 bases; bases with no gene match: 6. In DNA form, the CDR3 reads TGTGCCAGCAGTGGGACAGGGGGACCGTATAGCAATCAGCCCCAGCATTTT. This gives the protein CASSGTGGPYSNQPQHF.

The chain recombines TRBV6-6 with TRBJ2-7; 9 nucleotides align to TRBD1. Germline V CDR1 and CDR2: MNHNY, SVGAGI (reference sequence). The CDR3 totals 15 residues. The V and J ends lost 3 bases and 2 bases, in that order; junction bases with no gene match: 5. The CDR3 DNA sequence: TGTGCCAGCAGTTATGAATGGACAGGGGCCTACGAGCAGTACTTC. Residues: CASSYEWTGAYEQYF.

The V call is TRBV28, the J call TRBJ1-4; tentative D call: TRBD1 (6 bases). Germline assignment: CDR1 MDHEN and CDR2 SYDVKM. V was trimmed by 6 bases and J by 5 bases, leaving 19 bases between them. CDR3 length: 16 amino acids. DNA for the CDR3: TGTGCCAGCAGCACCGCCCAGGGGCGGACGAATGAAAAACTGTTTTTT. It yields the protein CASSTAQGRTNEKLFF.

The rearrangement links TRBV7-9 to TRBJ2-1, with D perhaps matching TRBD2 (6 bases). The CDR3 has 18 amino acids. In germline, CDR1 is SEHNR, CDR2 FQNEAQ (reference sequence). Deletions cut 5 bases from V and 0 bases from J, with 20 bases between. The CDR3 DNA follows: TGTGCCAGCAGCCCCCCACTAGGTAGCGGAAGCTCCTACAATGAGCAGTTCTTC. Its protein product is CASSPPLGSGSSYNEQFF.

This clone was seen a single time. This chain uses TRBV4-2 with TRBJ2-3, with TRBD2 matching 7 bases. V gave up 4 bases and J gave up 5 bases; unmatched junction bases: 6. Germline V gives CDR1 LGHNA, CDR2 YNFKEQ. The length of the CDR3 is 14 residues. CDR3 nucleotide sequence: TGTGCCAGCAGCCCCATGGGGGGGATAGATACGCAGTATTTT. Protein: CASSPMGGIDTQYF.